The 9 T cell receptor beta chains below all came from one sample that was sequenced in a study of Graves' ophthalmopathy and Graves' hyperthyroidism. RNA transcripts served as template for amplifying TCR beta CDR3 sequences. The first round was an RT-PCR with HTBI primers, and the second round was a multiplex PCR. TCRdb used MiXCR to reprocess the multiplex PCR reads, holding one entry per CDR3 protein. The sample records about 390,000 distinct CDR3 sequences, just over 15% being singletons. Sequenced input: peripheral blood. These receptor sequences come from a woman aged 18-29 years with stable Graves' hyperthyroidism.

The chain is built from TRBV2 and TRBJ2-2, with TRBD1 identical over 9 bases. V lost 8 bases to trimming and J lost 1 base; unmatched junction nucleotides: 8. Germline V gene data show CDR1 as SNHLY and CDR2 as FYNNEI. CDR3 size: 16 residues. CDR3 in DNA: TGTGCCAGCTGCACCCCGACAGGGGGGAACACCGGGGAGCTGTTTTTT. This sequence encodes CASCTPTGGNTGELFF.

Of note for this clonotype: This may come from a read error, since a much larger clone is one base off. The missing conserved phenylalanine or tryptophan at the end of this CDR3 makes a read error likely. The rearrangement links TRBV6-2 or TRBV6-3 to TRBJ2-3; 11 bases map to TRBD2. Germline V gives CDR1 MNHEY, CDR2 SVGEGT. Trimming took 7 bases from V and 3 from J; bases not matched to a gene: 3. This CDR3 is 14 amino acids long. In nucleotides, the CDR3 is TGTGCCAGCAAGGGACTAGCGGCGACAGATACGCAGTATTGT. Its translation: CASKGLAATDTQYC.

This clonotype was detected ten times or more. One junction end does not reproduce the germline sequence, and a read error may be involved. The chain couples TRBV7-9 to TRBJ1-1; TRBD1 might be the D (5 bases). Germline CDR1 reads SEHNR; CDR2 reads FQNEAQ (reference sequence). The CDR3 is made up of 16 amino acids. CDR3 DNA: TGTGCCAGCAGCTCCTTGGGGCGTGAACTGAACACCGAAGCTTTCTTT. This sequence encodes CASSSLGRELNTEAFF.

In its sample, this clonotype was seen many times. The chain employs TRBV6-5 and TRBJ2-2; 9 positions agree with TRBD2. The CDR3 has 16 amino acids. Trimming took 7 bases from V and 5 from J; bases not matched to a gene: 11. The germline gives CDR1 MNHEY, CDR2 SVGAGI. Here the CDR3 reads CASTWKGLAGTGELFF. Written as DNA, the CDR3 is TGTGCCAGCACCTGGAAAGGGCTAGCGGGGACCGGGGAGCTGTTTTTT.

This clonotype was detected ten times or more. This chain uses TRBV6-1 with TRBJ1-1, with 10 bases fitting TRBD1. Germline-derived CDR1 and CDR2 are MNHNS and SASEGT. The CDR3 contains 16 residues. V gave up 8 bases and J gave up 1 base; unmatched junction bases: 10. CDR3 DNA: TGTGCCAGCGATCGGGACAGGGGATTTGAGAACACTGAAGCTTTCTTT. It specifies CASDRDRGFENTEAFF.

This clonotype was recorded once. The rearrangement uses TRBV12-3 or TRBV12-4 and TRBJ2-7; no definite D call. The V and J ends lost 6 bases and 7 bases respectively, with 16 bases between them. This CDR3 contains 13 residues. CDR3 protein: CASSYRSAGEQYF. CDR3 DNA sequence: TGTGCCAGCAGCTACAGATCTGCTGGTGAGCAGTACTTC.

This clonotype was observed at least ten times. The CDR3 bases are TGTGCCAGCAGCTCTACCCCCGGGGGGAGGACTGAAGCTTTCTTT. This translates into CASSSTPGGRTEAFF. The genes are TRBV7-2 and TRBJ1-1; tentatively, D is TRBD1 (5 bases). V was trimmed by 4 bases and J by 5 bases, leaving 17 bases between them. Germline-derived CDR1 and CDR2 are SGHTA and FQGNSA. This CDR3 has 15 amino acids. Looking up the rest from reference TRBV7-2 and TRBJ1-1 gives the full variable domain: GAGVSQSPSNKVTEKGKDVELRCDPISGHTALYWYRQSLGQGLEFLIYFQGNSAPDKSGLPSDRFSAERTGGSVSTLTIQRTQQEDSAVYLCASSSTPGGRTEAFFGQGTRLTVV.

This clonotype was picked up many times. The chain is built from TRBV11-2 and TRBJ2-7, with 7 nucleotides matching TRBD2. V lost 2 bases and J lost 3; bases outside the gene matches: 4. CDR1 is SGHAT and CDR2 is FQNNGV in the germline V gene. The CDR3 is 14 amino acids. The CDR3 coding sequence is TGTGCCAGCAGCTTATGGCTAGCGGACTACGAGCAGTACTTC. Translation gives CASSLWLADYEQYF.

This sequence joins TRBV29-1 and TRBJ2-2; TRBD1 might be the D (5 bases). The CDR3 extends over 15 amino acids. V was cut by 6 bases and J by 2 bases, with 16 bases left in between. Germline V lookup: CDR1 SQVTM, CDR2 ANQGSEA. The CDR3 DNA reads TGCAGCGTCATAGAGCAGGGAAGAAACACCGGGGAGCTGTTTTTT. Translated, it gives CSVIEQGRNTGELFF.